These 16 T cell receptor beta chains came from one sample sequenced in a study of cytomegalovirus exposure and HLA in healthy donors. The PCR was carried out with 60 Vbeta primers and 13 Jbeta primers. Clones were sequenced by immunoSEQ multiplex PCR, and TCRdb holds only the in-frame ones, with some missing. The table lists 100,000 to 150,000 clones, roughly 82% of them singletons. The sequencing input was PBMCs. These receptors originate from a male donor in good health and CMV-seropositive.

V and J are TRBV11-2 and TRBJ2-7; TRBD1 matches at 7 bases. Germline V gene sequence: CDR1 SGHAT, CDR2 FQNNGV. This CDR3 is 15 amino acids long. The J segment lost 2 bases and the V segment lost 0 bases, leaving 4 bases of the junction unmatched. The CDR3 DNA reads as TGTGCCAGCAGCTTAGATTTAGACAGGGCCTACGAGCAGTACTTC. It yields the protein CASSLDLDRAYEQYF. The full variable domain, completed using reference TRBV11-2 and TRBJ2-7, is EAGVAQSPRYKIIEKRQSVAFWCNPISGHATLYWYQQILGQGPKLLIQFQNNGVVDDSQLPKDRFSAERLKGVDSTLKIQPAKLEDSAVYLCASSLDLDRAYEQYFGPGTRLTVT.

The V gene is TRBV27, the J gene TRBJ2-7, with 13 bases lining up with TRBD2. The CDR3 is 16 amino acids. CDR1 is MNHEY, CDR2 SMNVEV, per germline (reference sequence). The J segment lost 0 bases and the V segment lost 3 bases, leaving 2 bases of the junction unmatched. This chain's CDR3 is CASSFGLAGASYEQYF. CDR3 bases: TGTGCCAGCAGTTTCGGACTAGCGGGAGCCTCCTACGAGCAGTACTTC.

V gene TRBV20-1 combines with J gene TRBJ2-3, with D unresolved. V was cut by 5 bases and J by 3 bases, with 6 bases left in between. CDR1 is DFQATT, CDR2 SNEGSKA, per germline (reference sequence). This CDR3 comprises 11 residues. CDR3 residues: CSASLTDTQYF. In nucleotides, the CDR3 is TGCAGTGCTTCTCTAACAGATACGCAGTATTTT.

This clone was seen only a few times. The rearrangement uses TRBV5-4 and TRBJ2-2; TRBD2 matches at 11 bases. Germline CDR1 reads SGHNT; CDR2 reads YYREEE (reference sequence). CDR3 length equals 17 residues. The junction had 8 bases not matched to a gene; V was cut back by 6 bases and J by 1 base. Written as DNA, the CDR3 is TGTGCCAGCACCCGGGGAACTAGCGGGAGGAACACCGGGGAGCTGTTTTTT. Protein: CASTRGTSGRNTGELFF.

The V gene is TRBV5-1, the J gene TRBJ2-3, with 7 bases aligning to TRBD1. Germline loops: CDR1 SGHRS, CDR2 YFSETQ. The J segment lost 2 bases and the V segment lost 7 bases, leaving 4 bases of the junction unmatched. This CDR3 region has 13 residues. CDR3 DNA sequence: TGCGCCAGCTTGGGGACAGCCACAGATACGCAGTATTTT. Translated: CASLGTATDTQYF.

This sequence joins TRBV14 and TRBJ1-6; the D gene is possibly TRBD1 (5 bases). The V and J ends lost 1 base and 9 bases respectively, with 10 bases between them. There are 14 residues in the CDR3. Germline V gives CDR1 SGHDN, CDR2 FVKESK. CDR3 region: CASSQGGGSSPLHF. The CDR3 DNA follows: TGTGCCAGCAGCCAAGGGGGCGGGAGTTCACCCCTCCACTTT. The whole variable domain, remainder taken from reference TRBV14 and TRBJ1-6, is EAGVTQFPSHSVIEKGQTVTLRCDPISGHDNLYWYRRVMGKEIKFLLHFVKESKQDESGMPNNRFLAERTGGTYSTLKVQPAELEDSGVYFCASSQGGGSSPLHFGNGTRLTVT.

V usage is TRBV7-9 and J usage is TRBJ2-7, with D possibly being TRBD2 (6 bases). V was trimmed by 1 base and J by 5 bases, leaving 9 bases between them. CDR1 and CDR2 from the germline V gene are SEHNR and FQNEAQ (reference sequence). This CDR3 has 13 amino acids. The chain's CDR3 is CASSLGGIHEQYF. DNA of the CDR3: TGTGCCAGCAGCTTAGGCGGGATCCACGAGCAGTACTTC.

The chain recombines TRBV7-9 with TRBJ1-2; no firm D call. CDR3 length equals 14 residues. V lost 5 bases, J lost 4 bases, and 14 bases lay in between. Germline CDR1 is SEHNR and CDR2 is FQNEAQ (reference sequence). CDR3 DNA: TGTGCCAGCAGCCCCCCGGGCAGCGGCTATGGCTACACCTTC. Translating gives CASSPPGSGYGYTF.

This chain uses TRBV9 with TRBJ1-1; no reliable D call. The CDR3 is made up of 17 amino acids. Germline V gene lookup returns CDR1 SGDLS and CDR2 YYNGEE. The V end lost 3 bases, the J end lost 0 bases, and 18 bases lay between the germline ends. CDR3 nucleotide sequence: TGTGCCAGCAGCGCCCGAGGAGGGCAGCCTATGAACACTGAAGCTTTCTTT. Its protein is CASSARGGQPMNTEAFF. Combining the CDR3 with reference TRBV9 and TRBJ1-1 gives the whole variable domain DSGVTQTPKHLITATGQRVTLRCSPRSGDLSVYWYQQSLDQGLQFLIQYYNGEERAKGNILERFSAQQFPDLHSELNLSSLELGDSALYFCASSARGGQPMNTEAFFGQGTRLTVV.

This clone was seen only once. The rearrangement uses TRBV18 and TRBJ1-4, with D possibly matching TRBD1 (5 bases). V shed 5 bases and J shed 4 bases, with 11 bases lying between them. Germline V gene lookup returns CDR1 KGHSH and CDR2 LQKENI. This CDR3 has 14 residues. The CDR3 DNA is TGTGCCAGCTCATCCAGGGCCGATAATGAAAAACTGTTTTTT. Encoded protein: CASSSRADNEKLFF.

This sequence joins TRBV9 and TRBJ2-4, with 14 bases that match TRBD2. The CDR3 length is 20 residues. J was trimmed by 0 bases and V by 0 bases; bases with no gene match: 8. The V gene's germline CDR1 is SGDLS and CDR2 YYNGEE. For the CDR3, the DNA is TGTGCCAGCAGCGTAGGGACTAGCGGGAGGAACAGCCTAGCCAAAAACATTCAGTACTTC. It is translated as CASSVGTSGRNSLAKNIQYF.

V gene TRBV6-4 combines with J gene TRBJ2-2; D gene uncertain. The CDR3 sequence is 14 residues long. Germline V CDR1 and CDR2: MRHNA, SNTAGT. Trimming left V 4 bases short and J 0 bases short, with 6 bases between. CDR3 in amino acids: CASSGQANTGELFF. The CDR3 DNA follows: TGTGCCAGCAGTGGGCAAGCGAACACCGGGGAGCTGTTTTTT.

This clone was picked up one time. The chain couples TRBV5-8 to TRBJ1-1; weak D call: TRBD1 (5 bases). Germline CDR1 is SGHTS and CDR2 is YDEGEE. The CDR3 consists of 15 residues. Trimming stripped 2 bases from V and 4 bases from J, with 15 bases between. CDR3 coding DNA: TGTGCCAGCAGCTTTAGTAACAGGTTCGGCACTGAAGCTTTCTTT. Translating gives CASSFSNRFGTEAFF.

The chain has TRBV12-5 and TRBJ2-5; D is undetermined. V was pared by 5 bases and J by 9 bases, with 10 bases between. This CDR3 has 11 residues. Germline V CDR1 and CDR2: LGHNT, FRNRAP. The CDR3 DNA follows: TGTGCTAGTGGTCCGGGTTCGGCCCAGTACTTC. Translated: CASGPGSAQYF.

The gene calls are TRBV4-2 and TRBJ2-7; a possible D gene is TRBD1 (6 bases). V lost 2 bases, J lost 0 bases, and 23 bases lay in between. The CDR3 extends over 19 amino acids. The germline CDR1 and CDR2 sequences are LGHNA and YNFKEQ. The DNA for the CDR3 is TGTGCCAGCAGCCAACCCAAAAAAGGGACGACAGGCCTCTCCTACGAGCAGTACTTC. The encoded protein is CASSQPKKGTTGLSYEQYF.

The V gene is TRBV28, the J gene TRBJ2-5; 11 bases align to TRBD2. This CDR3 region has 15 residues. J was trimmed by 0 bases and V by 6 bases; bases with no gene match: 3. Germline lookup yields CDR1 MDHEN and CDR2 SYDVKM. This chain's CDR3 is CASSKGLADQETQYF. CDR3 nucleotides: TGTGCCAGCAGCAAGGGACTAGCGGACCAAGAGACCCAGTACTTC.